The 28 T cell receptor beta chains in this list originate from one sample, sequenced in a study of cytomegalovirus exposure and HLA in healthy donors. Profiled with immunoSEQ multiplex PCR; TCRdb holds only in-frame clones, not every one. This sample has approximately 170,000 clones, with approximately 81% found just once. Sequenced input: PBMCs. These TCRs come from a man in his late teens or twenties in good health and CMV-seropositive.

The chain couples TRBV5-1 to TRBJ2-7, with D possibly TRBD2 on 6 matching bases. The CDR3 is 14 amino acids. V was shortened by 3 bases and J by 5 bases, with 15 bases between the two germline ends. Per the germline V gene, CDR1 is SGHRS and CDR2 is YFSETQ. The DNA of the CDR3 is TGCGCCAGCAGCTGGGGGGACGTTGGAGACGAGCAGTACTTC. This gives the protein CASSWGDVGDEQYF.

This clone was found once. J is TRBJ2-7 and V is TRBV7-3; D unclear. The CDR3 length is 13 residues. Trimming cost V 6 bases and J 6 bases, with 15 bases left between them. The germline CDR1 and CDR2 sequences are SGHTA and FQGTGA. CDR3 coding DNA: TGTGCCAGCAGTTCTCTAGAGTCCCCCGAGCAGTACTTC. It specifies CASSSLESPEQYF.

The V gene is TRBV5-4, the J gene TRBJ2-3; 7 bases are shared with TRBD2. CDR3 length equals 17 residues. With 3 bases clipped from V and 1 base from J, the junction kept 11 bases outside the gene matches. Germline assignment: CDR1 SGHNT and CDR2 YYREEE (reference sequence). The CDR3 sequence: CASSYGGRGDRTDTQYF. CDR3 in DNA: TGTGCCAGCAGCTATGGCGGGAGAGGGGACCGCACAGATACGCAGTATTTT.

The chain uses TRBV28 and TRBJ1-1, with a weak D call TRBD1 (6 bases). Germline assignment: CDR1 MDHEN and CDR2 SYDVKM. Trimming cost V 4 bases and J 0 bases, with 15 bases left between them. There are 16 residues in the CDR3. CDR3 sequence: CASSSPQTGLNTEAFF. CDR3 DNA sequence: TGTGCCAGCAGTTCTCCGCAAACAGGGCTGAACACTGAAGCTTTCTTT.

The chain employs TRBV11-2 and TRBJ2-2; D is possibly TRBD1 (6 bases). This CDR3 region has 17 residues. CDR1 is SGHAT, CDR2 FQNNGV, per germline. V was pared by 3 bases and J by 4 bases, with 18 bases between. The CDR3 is CASSFPRGEEFTGELFF. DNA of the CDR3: TGTGCCAGCAGCTTCCCCAGGGGAGAGGAATTCACCGGGGAGCTGTTTTTT.

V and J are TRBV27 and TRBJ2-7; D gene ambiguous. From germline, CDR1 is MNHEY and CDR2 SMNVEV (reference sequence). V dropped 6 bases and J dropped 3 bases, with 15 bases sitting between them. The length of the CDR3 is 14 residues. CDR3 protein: CASRVSALFYEQYF. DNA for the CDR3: TGTGCCAGCAGAGTAAGCGCCCTTTTCTACGAGCAGTACTTC.

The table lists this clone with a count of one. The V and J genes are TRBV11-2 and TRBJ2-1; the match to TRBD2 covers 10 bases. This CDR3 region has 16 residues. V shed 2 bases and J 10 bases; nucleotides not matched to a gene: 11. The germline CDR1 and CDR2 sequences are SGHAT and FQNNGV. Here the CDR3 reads CASSLLAGVQLQEQFF. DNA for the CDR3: TGTGCCAGCAGCTTACTAGCGGGAGTTCAATTGCAGGAGCAGTTCTTC.

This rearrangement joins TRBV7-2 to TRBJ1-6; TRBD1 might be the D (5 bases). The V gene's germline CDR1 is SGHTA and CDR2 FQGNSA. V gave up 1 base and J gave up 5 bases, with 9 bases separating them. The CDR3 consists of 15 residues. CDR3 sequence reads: CASSLGQPNNSPLHF. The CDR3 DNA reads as TGTGCCAGCAGCTTAGGACAGCCAAATAATTCACCCCTCCACTTT.

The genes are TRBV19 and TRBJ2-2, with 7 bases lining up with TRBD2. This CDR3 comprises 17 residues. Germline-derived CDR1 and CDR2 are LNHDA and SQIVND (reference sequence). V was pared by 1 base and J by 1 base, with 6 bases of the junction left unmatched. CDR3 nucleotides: TGTGCCAGTAGTATAGGTCTTGCGGGGGAGAACACCGGGGAGCTGTTTTTT. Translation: CASSIGLAGENTGELFF.

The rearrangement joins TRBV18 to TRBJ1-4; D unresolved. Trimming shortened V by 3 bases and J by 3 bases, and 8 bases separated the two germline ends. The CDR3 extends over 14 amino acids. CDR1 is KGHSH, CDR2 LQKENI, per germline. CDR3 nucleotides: TGTGCCAGCTCACCCGGGTCGGCTAATGAAAAACTGTTTTTT. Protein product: CASSPGSANEKLFF.

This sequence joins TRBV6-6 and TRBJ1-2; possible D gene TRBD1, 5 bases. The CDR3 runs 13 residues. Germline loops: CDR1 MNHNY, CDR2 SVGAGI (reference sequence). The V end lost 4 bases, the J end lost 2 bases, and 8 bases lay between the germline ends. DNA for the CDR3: TGTGCCAGCAGTTCCCAGGGCAACTATGGCTACACCTTC. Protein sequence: CASSSQGNYGYTF.

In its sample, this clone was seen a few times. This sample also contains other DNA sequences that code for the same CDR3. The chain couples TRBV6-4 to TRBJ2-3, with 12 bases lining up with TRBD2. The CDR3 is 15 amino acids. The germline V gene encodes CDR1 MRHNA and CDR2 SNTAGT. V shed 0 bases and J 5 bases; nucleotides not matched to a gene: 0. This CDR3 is CASSDSTSGGDTQYF. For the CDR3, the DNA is TGTGCCAGCAGTGACTCGACTAGCGGGGGAGATACGCAGTATTTT.

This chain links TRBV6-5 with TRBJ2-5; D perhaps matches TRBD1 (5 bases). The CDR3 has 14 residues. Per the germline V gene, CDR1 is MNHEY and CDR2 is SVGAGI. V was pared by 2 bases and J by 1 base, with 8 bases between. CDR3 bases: TGTGCCAGCAGTTACGGGGCCTTCCAAGAGACCCAGTACTTC. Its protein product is CASSYGAFQETQYF.

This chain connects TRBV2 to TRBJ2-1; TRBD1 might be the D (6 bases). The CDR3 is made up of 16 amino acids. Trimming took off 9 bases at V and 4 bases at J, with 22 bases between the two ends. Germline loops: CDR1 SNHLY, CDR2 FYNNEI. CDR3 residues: CASYLWDTGRYNEQFF. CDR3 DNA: TGTGCCAGTTACCTATGGGACACCGGTCGGTACAATGAGCAGTTCTTC.

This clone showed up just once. The chain's CDR3 is CASSFVAGATDTQYF. For the CDR3, the DNA is TGTGCCAGCAGTTTCGTAGCGGGGGCCACAGATACGCAGTATTTT. The genes are TRBV27 and TRBJ2-3; 9 positions match TRBD2. This CDR3 region has 15 residues. V lost 3 bases, J lost 2 bases, and 3 bases stayed unmatched. In germline, CDR1 is MNHEY, CDR2 SMNVEV (reference sequence).

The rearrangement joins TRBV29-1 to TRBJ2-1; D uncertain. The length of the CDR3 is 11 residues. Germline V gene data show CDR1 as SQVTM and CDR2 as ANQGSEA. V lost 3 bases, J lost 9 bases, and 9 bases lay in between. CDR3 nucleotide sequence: TGCAGCGTTGATCCGGTCATTGAGCAGTTCTTC. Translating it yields CSVDPVIEQFF.

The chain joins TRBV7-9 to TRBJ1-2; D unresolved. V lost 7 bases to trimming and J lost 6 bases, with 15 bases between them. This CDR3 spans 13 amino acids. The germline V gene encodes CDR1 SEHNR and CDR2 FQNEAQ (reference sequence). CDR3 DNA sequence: TGTGCCAGCACCGCGCGTTTCGGGGATGGCTACACCTTC. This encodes CASTARFGDGYTF.

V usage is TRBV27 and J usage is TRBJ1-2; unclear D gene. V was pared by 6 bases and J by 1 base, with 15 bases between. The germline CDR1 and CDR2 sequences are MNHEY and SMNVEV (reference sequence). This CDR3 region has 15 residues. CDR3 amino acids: CASSLTDAGNYGYTF. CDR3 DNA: TGTGCCAGCAGCCTAACGGACGCGGGTAACTATGGCTACACCTTC.

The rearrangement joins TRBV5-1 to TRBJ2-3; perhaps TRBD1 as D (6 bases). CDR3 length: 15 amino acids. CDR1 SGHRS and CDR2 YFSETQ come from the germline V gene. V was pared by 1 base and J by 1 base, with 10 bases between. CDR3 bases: TGCGCCAGCAGCTTGACAGGGTTGGGCACAGATACGCAGTATTTT. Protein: CASSLTGLGTDTQYF.

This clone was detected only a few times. CDR3 loop: CASSEAPPRGPINEKLFF. As DNA, the CDR3 is TGTGCCAGCAGTGAAGCCCCCCCCAGGGGACCCATTAATGAAAAACTGTTTTTT. The chain is built from TRBV6-1 and TRBJ1-4; a possible D gene is TRBD1 (6 bases). V lost 0 bases to trimming and J lost 4 bases, with 18 bases between them. The CDR3 length is 18 residues. CDR1 is MNHNS and CDR2 is SASEGT in the germline V gene.

CDR3 sequence (DNA): TGTGCCAGCAGCTGGGAGTGGGGTAATGAAAAACTGTTTTTT. It specifies CASSWEWGNEKLFF. The genes are TRBV5-5 and TRBJ1-4; D unresolved. The CDR3 covers 14 residues. Per the germline V gene, CDR1 is SGHKS and CDR2 is YYEKEE (reference sequence). V gave up 3 bases and J gave up 4 bases, with 10 bases separating them.

In nucleotides, the CDR3 is TGTGCCAGCACTTTCGGGGAGGCGGGGGGGCCCAATGAGCAGTTCTTC. Its translation: CASTFGEAGGPNEQFF. The rearrangement links TRBV28 to TRBJ2-1; TRBD2 aligns across 9 bases. V lost 7 bases and J lost 6; bases outside the gene matches: 13. Germline assignment: CDR1 MDHEN and CDR2 SYDVKM. This CDR3 spans 16 amino acids.

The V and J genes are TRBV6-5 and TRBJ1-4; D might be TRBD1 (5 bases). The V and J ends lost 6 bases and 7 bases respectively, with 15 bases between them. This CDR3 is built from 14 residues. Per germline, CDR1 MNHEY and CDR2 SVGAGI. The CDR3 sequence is CASSQGQWGEKLFF. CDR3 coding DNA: TGTGCCAGCAGCCAGGGTCAGTGGGGTGAAAAACTGTTTTTT.

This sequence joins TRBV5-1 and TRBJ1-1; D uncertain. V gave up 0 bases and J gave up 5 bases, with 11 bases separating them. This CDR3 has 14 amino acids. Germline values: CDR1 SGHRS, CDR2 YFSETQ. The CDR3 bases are TGCGCCAGCAGCTTGGCCGGGAGGTCAACTGAAGCTTTCTTT. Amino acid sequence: CASSLAGRSTEAFF. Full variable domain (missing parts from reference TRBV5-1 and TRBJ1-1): KAGVTQTPRYLIKTRGQQVTLSCSPISGHRSVSWYQQTPGQGLQFLFEYFSETQRNKGNFPGRFSGRQFSNSRSEMNVSTLELGDSALYLCASSLAGRSTEAFFGQGTRLTVV.

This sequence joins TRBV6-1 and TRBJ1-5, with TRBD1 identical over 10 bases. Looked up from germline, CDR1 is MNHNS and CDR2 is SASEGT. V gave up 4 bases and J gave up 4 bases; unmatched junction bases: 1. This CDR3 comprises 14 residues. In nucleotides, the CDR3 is TGTGCCAGCAGTGTGGGACAGGGGAATCAGCCCCAGCATTTT. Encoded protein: CASSVGQGNQPQHF.

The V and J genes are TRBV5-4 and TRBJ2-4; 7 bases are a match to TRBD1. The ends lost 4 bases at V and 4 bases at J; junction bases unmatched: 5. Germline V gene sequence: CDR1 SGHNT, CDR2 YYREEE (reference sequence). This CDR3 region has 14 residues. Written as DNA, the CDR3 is TGTGCCAGCAGCCAAAGACAGGGAAAAAACATTCAGTACTTC. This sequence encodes CASSQRQGKNIQYF.

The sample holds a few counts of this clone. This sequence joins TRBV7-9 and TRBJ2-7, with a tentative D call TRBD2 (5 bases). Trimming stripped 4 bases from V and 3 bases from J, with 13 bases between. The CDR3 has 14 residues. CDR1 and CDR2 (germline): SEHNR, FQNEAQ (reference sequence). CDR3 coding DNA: TGTGCCAGCAGCTCCAGCGGAGTCTTCTACGAGCAGTACTTC. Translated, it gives CASSSSGVFYEQYF.

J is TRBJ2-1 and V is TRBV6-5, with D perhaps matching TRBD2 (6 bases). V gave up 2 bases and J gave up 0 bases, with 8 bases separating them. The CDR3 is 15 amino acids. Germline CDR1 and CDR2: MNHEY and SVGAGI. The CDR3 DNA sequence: TGTGCCAGCAGTTACGTCGGGAGCTCCTACAATGAGCAGTTCTTC. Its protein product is CASSYVGSSYNEQFF.